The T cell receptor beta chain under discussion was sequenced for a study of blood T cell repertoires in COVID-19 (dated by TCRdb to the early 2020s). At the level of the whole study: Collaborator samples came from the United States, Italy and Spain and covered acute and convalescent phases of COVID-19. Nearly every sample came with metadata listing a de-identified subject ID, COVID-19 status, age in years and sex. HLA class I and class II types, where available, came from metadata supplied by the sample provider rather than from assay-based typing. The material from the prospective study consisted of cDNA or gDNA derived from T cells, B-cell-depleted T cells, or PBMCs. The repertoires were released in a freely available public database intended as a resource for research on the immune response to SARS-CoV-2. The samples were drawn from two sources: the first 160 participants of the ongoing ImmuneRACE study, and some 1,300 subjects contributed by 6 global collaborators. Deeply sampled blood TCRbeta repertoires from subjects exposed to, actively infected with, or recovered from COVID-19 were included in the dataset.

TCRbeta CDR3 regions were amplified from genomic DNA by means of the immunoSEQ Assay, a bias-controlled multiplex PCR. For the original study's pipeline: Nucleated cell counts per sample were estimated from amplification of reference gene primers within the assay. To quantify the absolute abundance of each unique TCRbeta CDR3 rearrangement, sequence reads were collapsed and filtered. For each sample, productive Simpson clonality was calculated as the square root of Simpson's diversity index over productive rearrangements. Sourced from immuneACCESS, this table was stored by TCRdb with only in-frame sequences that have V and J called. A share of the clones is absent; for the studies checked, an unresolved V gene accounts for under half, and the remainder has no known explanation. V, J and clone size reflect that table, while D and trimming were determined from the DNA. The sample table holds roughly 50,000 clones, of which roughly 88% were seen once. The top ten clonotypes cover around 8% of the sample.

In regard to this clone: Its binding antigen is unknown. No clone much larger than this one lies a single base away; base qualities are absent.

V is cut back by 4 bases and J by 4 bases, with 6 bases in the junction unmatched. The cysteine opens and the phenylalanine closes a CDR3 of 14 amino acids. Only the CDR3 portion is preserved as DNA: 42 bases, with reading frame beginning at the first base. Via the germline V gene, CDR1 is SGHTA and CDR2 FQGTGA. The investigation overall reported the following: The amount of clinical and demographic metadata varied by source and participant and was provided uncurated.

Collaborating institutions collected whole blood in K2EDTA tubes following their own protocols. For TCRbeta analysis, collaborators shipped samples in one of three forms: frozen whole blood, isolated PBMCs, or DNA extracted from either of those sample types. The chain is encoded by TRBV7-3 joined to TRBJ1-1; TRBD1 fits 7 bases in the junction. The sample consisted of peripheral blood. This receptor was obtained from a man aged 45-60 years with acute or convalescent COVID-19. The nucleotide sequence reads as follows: TGTGCCAGCAGCTCCTTAGCAGGGGGCACTGAAGCTTTCTTT. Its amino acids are CASSSLAGGTEAFF. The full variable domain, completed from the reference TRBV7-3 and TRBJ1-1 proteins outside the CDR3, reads GAGVSQTPSNKVTEKGKYVELRCDPISGHTALYWYRQSLGQGPEFLIYFQGTGAADDSGLPNDRFFAVRPEGSVSTLKIQRTERGDSAVYLCASSSLAGGTEAFFGQGTRLTVV.